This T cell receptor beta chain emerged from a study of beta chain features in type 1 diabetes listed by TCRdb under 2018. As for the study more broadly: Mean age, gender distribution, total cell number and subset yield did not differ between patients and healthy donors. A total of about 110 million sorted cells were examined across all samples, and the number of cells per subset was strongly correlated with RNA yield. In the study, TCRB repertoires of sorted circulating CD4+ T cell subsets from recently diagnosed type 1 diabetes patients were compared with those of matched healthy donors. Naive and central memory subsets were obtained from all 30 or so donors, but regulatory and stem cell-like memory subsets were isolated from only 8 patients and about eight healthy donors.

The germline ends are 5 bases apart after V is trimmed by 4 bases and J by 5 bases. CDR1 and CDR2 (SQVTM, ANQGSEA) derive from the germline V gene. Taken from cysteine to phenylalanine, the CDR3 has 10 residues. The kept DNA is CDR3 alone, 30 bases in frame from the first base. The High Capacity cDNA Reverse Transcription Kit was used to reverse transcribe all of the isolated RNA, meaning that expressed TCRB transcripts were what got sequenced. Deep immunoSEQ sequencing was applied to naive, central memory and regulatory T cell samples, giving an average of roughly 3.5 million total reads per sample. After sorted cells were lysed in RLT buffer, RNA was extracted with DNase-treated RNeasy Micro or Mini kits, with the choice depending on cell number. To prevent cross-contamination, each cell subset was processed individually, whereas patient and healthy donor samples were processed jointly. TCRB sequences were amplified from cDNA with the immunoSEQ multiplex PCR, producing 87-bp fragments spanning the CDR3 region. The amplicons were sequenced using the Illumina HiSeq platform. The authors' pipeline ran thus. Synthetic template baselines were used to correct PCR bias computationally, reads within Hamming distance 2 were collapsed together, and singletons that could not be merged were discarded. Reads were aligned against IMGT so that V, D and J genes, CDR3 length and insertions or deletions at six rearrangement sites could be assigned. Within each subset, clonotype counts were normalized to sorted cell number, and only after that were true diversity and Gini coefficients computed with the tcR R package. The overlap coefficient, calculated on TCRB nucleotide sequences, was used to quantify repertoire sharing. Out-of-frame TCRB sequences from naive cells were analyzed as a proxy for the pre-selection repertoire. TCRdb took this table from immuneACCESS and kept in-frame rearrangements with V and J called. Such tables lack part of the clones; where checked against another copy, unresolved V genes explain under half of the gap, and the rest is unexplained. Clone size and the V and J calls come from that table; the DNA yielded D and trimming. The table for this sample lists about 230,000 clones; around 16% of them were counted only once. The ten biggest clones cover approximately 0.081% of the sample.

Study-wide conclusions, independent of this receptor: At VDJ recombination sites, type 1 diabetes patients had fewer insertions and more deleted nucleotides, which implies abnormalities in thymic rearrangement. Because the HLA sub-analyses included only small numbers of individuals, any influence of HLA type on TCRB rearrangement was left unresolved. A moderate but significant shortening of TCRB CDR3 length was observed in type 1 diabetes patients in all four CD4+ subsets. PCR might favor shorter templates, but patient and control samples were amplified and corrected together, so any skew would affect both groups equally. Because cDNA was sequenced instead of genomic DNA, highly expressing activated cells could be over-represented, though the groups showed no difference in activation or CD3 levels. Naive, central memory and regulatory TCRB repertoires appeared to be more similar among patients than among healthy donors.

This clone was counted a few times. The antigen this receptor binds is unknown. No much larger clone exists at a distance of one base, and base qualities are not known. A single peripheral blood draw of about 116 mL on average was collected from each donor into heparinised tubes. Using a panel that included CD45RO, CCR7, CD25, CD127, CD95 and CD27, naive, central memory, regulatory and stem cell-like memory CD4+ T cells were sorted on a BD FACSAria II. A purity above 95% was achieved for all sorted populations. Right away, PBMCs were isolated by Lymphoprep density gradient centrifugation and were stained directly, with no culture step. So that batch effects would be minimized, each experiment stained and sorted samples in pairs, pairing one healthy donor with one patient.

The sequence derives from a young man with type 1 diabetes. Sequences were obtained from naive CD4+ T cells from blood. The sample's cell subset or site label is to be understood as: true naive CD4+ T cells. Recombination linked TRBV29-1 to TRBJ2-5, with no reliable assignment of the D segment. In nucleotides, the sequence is TGCAGCGTTGGGCGGGAGACCCAGTACTTC. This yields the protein CSVGRETQYF.